This TCR gamma chain emerged from a study of γδ T cells in repeated Plasmodium falciparum infection. Study background: Sampling occurred at baseline, pre-infection for selected infections, and 21 days post-infection.

This CDR3 has 14 amino acids. With 5 bases clipped from V and 3 bases from J, the junction kept 10 bases outside the gene matches. CDR1 and CDR2 from the germline V gene are VENAVY and YDSYNSRV. Study observations and caveats: Many TCRgamma sequences overlapped between individuals in stable Vgamma9/Vdelta2+ repertoires.

This clone occurred many times. Its cognate antigen is unknown. Each sorted gammadelta sample had TRG and TRD chains sequenced. TCRdb re-called the multiplex PCR reads via CATT. The sample has 20,000 to 30,000 gamma-chain clones, about 3% seen once. Bulk repertoires came from Vgamma9/Vdelta2+ or Vdelta2-negative gammadelta T cells flow-sorted from PBMC. Source material: gamma-delta T cells from blood. This sequence originates from a pool of human donors (malaria-infected and uninfected, not separated). The chain is built from TRGV8 and TRGJ1 or TRGJ2. The J gene was missing in TCRdb and was found by matching the end of the DNA to germline. CDR3 region: CATWVTLGYYKKLF. The CDR3 coding sequence is TGTGCCACCTGGGTCACTCTAGGTTATTATAAGAAACTCTTT.